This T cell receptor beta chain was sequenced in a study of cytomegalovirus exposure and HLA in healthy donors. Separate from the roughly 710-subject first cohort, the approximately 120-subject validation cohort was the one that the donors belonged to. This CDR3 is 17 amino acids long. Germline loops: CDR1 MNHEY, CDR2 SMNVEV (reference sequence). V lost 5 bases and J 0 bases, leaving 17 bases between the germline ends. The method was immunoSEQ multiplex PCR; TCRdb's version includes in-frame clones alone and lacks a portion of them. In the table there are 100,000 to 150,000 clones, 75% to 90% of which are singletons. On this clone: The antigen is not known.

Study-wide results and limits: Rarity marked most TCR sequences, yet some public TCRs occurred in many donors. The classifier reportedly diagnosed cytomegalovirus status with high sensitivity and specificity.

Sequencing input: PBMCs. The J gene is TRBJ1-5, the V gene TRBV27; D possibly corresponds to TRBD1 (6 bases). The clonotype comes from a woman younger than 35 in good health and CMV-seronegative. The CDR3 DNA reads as TGTGCCAGCAGTACAAGGGGACAACAGTATAGCAATCAGCCCCAGCATTTT. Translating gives CASSTRGQQYSNQPQHF.